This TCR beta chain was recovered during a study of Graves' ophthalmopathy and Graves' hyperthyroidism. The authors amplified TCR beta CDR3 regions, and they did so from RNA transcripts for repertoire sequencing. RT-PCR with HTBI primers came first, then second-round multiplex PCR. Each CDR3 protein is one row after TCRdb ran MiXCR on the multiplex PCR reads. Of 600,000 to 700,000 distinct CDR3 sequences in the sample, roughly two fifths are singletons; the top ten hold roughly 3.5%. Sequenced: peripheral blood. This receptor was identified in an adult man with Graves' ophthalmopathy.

The DNA of the CDR3 is TGTGCCAGCAGAGCCGGGACTACTCACACCGGGGAGCTGTTTTTT. Translating it yields CASRAGTTHTGELFF. The J gene is TRBJ2-2, the V gene TRBV25-1; TRBD2 aligns across 7 bases. This CDR3 contains 15 residues. Germline V gives CDR1 MGHDK, CDR2 SYGVNS. With 6 bases clipped from V and 3 bases from J, the junction kept 7 bases outside the gene matches.